These T cell receptor beta chains were read from a single sample in a study of CD8+CD57+ T cells in acquired aplastic anemia. In TCRdb, the reads were re-called with MiXCR into one record per CDR3 protein. The sample records 450,000 to 550,000 distinct CDR3 sequences, less than 35% being singletons. Sequencing was done on a sample of sorted CD4+, CD8+, or CD8+CD57+ T cells (not recorded which) from PBMCs. Receptors were obtained from a human donor with aplastic anemia. CDR3s include the opening cysteine and the closing phenylalanine or tryptophan. The order of the fields is V gene, D gene, clone size, J gene, CDR3 protein, CDR3 DNA. The D gene is left open where the match is weak. Rows give clone size only sometimes, using once, few, many, or a class for an expanded clone.

TRBV7-2	.	.	TRBJ1-2	CASSRQEGEGYTF	TGTGCCAGCAGTAGACAGGAAGGAGAAGGCTACACCTTC
TRBV7-2	.	.	TRBJ1-4	CVSSRGTNEKLFF	TGTGTCAGCAGTCGGGGGACTAATGAAAAACTGTTTTTT
TRBV12-3/TRBV12-4	TRBD2	.	TRBJ2-3	CASSVGSGGADTQYF	TGTGCCAGCAGCGTAGGAAGCGGGGGGGCAGATACGCAGTATTTT
TRBV9	.	.	TRBJ1-3	CASSVELDRKGNTIYF	TGTGCCAGCAGCGTTGAATTGGACAGAAAAGGAAACACCATATATTTT
TRBV2	TRBD1	many	TRBJ2-2	CASSQTGLNTGELFF	TGTGCCAGCAGTCAGACAGGGTTGAACACCGGGGAGCTGTTTTTT
TRBV20-1	.	.	TRBJ2-3	CSARLGADDTQYF	TGCAGTGCTAGACTGGGGGCGGATGATACGCAGTATTTT
TRBV2	TRBD1	many	TRBJ1-2	CASSGQGYGYTF	TGTGCCAGCAGCGGACAGGGGTATGGCTACACCTTC
TRBV25-1	TRBD2	many	TRBJ2-3	CASSEAGVTDTQYF	TGTGCCAGCAGTGAAGCGGGGGTTACAGATACGCAGTATTTT
TRBV19	.	.	TRBJ1-2	CASSAAIAVGGGYTF	TGTGCCAGTAGTGCAGCAATTGCCGTGGGGGGTGGCTACACCTTC
TRBV20-1	TRBD2	.	TRBJ2-1	CSARGLAVNEQFF	TGCAGTGCTAGAGGACTAGCGGTAAATGAGCAGTTCTTC
TRBV7-8	TRBD2	many	TRBJ2-7	CASSISGGAYEQYF	TGTGCCAGCAGCATTAGCGGGGGGGCTTACGAGCAGTACTTC
TRBV7-2	.	.	TRBJ2-7	CASSSQGAPYEQYF	TGTGCCAGCAGCTCCCAAGGGGCCCCCTACGAGCAGTACTTC
TRBV6-6	TRBD1	.	TRBJ1-2	CASSYRQGAPGYTF	TGTGCCAGCAGTTACAGACAGGGGGCGCCTGGCTACACCTTC
TRBV20-1	.	few	TRBJ2-7	CSATKWGSGIIDYEQYF	TGCAGTGCTACGAAATGGGGTAGCGGAATCATTGACTATGAGCAGTACTTC
TRBV20-1	.	many	TRBJ1-1	CSARGEAFF	TGCAGTGCTAGAGGTGAAGCTTTCTTT
TRBV20-1	.	many	TRBJ2-7	CSVKAGATYEQYF	TGCAGCGTCAAGGCGGGGGCAACCTACGAGCAGTACTTC
TRBV10-1	.	few	TRBJ2-6	CASSESQGYTGANVLTF	TGCGCCAGCAGTGAGTCCCAGGGATATACTGGGGCCAACGTCCTGACTTTC
TRBV29-1	TRBD1	many	TRBJ1-2	CSVGTSSDRAYGYTF	TGCAGCGTGGGGACCAGCAGCGACAGGGCGTACGGCTACACCTTC
TRBV5-5	.	once	TRBJ2-2	CASSLAYRSSNTGELFF	TGTGCCAGCAGCTTGGCTTACAGATCATCGAACACCGGGGAGCTGTTTTTT
TRBV20-1	.	few	TRBJ2-5	CSARVAGAQTQYF	TGCAGTGCTAGAGTGGCGGGGGCCCAGACCCAGTACTTC
TRBV20-1	.	.	TRBJ2-5	CSAIRAMGQETQYF	TGCAGTGCGATCAGGGCAATGGGCCAAGAGACCCAGTACTTC
TRBV15	TRBD1	few	TRBJ1-1	CATSRGPQGSNTEAFF	TGTGCCACCAGCAGAGGGCCACAGGGGTCAAACACTGAAGCTTTCTTT
TRBV12-5	TRBD1	.	TRBJ2-1	CASGFDRVTHNEQFF	TGTGCTAGTGGGTTCGACAGGGTTACCCACAATGAGCAGTTCTTC
TRBV9	.	.	TRBJ1-1	CASSSYGPEAFF	TGTGCCAGCAGCTCGTACGGGCCTGAAGCTTTCTTT
TRBV10-3	.	many	TRBJ1-3	CAINSPDGNTIYF	TGTGCCATCAATTCTCCTGACGGGAACACCATATATTTT
TRBV24-1	.	many	TRBJ2-3	CATSDRISGQITDTQYF	TGTGCCACCAGTGATCGTATTTCGGGTCAGATCACAGATACGCAGTATTTT
TRBV6-1	TRBD1	few	TRBJ1-2	CASRDPGQGNYGYTF	TGTGCCAGCAGAGACCCGGGACAGGGAAACTATGGCTACACCTTC
TRBV19	.	few	TRBJ2-7	CASSPPNSRVSYEQYF	TGTGCCAGCTCACCACCGAATTCCAGGGTCTCCTACGAGCAGTACTTC
TRBV20-1	.	.	TRBJ2-2	CSAKTGTNTGELFF	TGCAGTGCTAAAACAGGGACTAACACCGGGGAGCTGTTTTTT
TRBV6-1	TRBD2	few	TRBJ2-1	CASRNSGGTYGNEQFF	TGTGCCAGCCGAAATAGCGGGGGGACTTACGGCAATGAGCAGTTCTTC
TRBV19	.	.	TRBJ2-4	CASRVAGAGGIQYF	TGTGCCAGTAGAGTTGCCGGGGCAGGAGGCATTCAGTACTTC
TRBV4-2	.	.	TRBJ2-3	CASSVSSEGSTDTQYF	TGTGCCAGCAGCGTTAGCTCGGAGGGATCCACAGATACGCAGTACTTT
TRBV7-9	.	many	TRBJ2-5	CASSRGQIKETQYF	TGTGCCAGCAGTCGCGGACAGATTAAAGAGACCCAGTACTTC
TRBV19	.	many	TRBJ1-5	CASTSRGGYSNQPQHF	TGTGCCAGTACCTCCCGAGGAGGTTATAGCAATCAGCCCCAGCATTTT
TRBV6-5	TRBD2	few	TRBJ2-1	CASSSGLAVFF	TGTGCCAGCAGTTCGGGACTAGCGGTGTTCTTC
TRBV20-1	.	many	TRBJ2-7	CSAAPNAGHQYF	TGCAGTGCTGCCCCAAACGCGGGACATCAGTACTTC
TRBV10-3	.	many	TRBJ1-3	CAISVGLNSGNTIYF	TGTGCCATCAGTGTGGGGCTGAACTCTGGAAACACCATATATTTT
TRBV19	TRBD1	many	TRBJ1-2	CASKDRVVGYTF	TGTGCCAGTAAGGACAGGGTAGTAGGCTACACCTTC
TRBV10-2	.	.	TRBJ2-1	CASSPVYNEQFF	TGTGCCAGCAGCCCCGTATACAATGAGCAGTTCTTC
TRBV20-1	.	many	TRBJ1-2	CSARALTQLNYGYTF	TGCAGTGCTAGAGCCCTGACACAACTTAACTATGGCTACACCTTC
TRBV25-1	TRBD1	.	TRBJ2-7	CASSPRGQGYEQYF	TGTGCCAGCTCACCCAGGGGGCAAGGATACGAGCAGTACTTC
TRBV4-1	.	.	TRBJ2-7	CASSQEAAARSYEQHF	TGCGCCAGCAGCCAAGAAGCGGCCGCAAGATCCTACGAGCAGCACTTC
TRBV30	.	few	TRBJ2-2	CACLQGRELFF	TGTGCCTGCCTCCAGGGGCGGGAGCTGTTTTTT
TRBV10-3	.	many	TRBJ1-3	CAISEEGGDTSGNTIYF	TGTGCCATCAGTGAAGAAGGGGGAGACACCTCTGGAAACACCATATATTTT
TRBV20-1	.	many	TRBJ1-5	CSASDNSNQPQHF	TGCAGTGCTAGTGACAATAGCAATCAGCCCCAGCATTTT
TRBV9	TRBD1	many	TRBJ1-5	CASSVAGQGGQPQHF	TGTGCCAGCAGCGTAGCGGGACAGGGGGGTCAGCCCCAGCATTTT
TRBV9	TRBD1	many	TRBJ1-6	CASSPSPTGDESPLHF	TGTGCCAGCAGCCCAAGTCCAACAGGGGATGAATCACCCCTCCACTTT
TRBV24-1	TRBD1	.	TRBJ2-5	CASSPGTEETQYF	TGTGCCAGCTCACCGGGGACAGAAGAGACCCAGTACTTC
TRBV7-9	.	.	TRBJ1-1	CASSFWGRLNTEAFF	TGTGCCAGCAGCTTTTGGGGGCGCTTGAACACTGAAGCTTTCTTT
TRBV25-1	TRBD2	few	TRBJ2-1	CASGGLAGGGNEQFF	TGTGCCAGCGGAGGACTAGCGGGAGGAGGGAATGAGCAGTTCTTC
TRBV12-3/TRBV12-4	.	few	TRBJ2-1	CASSLLGVEQFF	TGTGCCAGCAGTTTACTGGGGGTTGAGCAGTTCTTC
TRBV10-3	.	few	TRBJ1-1	CASSYSISGQNTEAFF	TGTGCCAGCAGTTACTCGATTTCTGGGCAGAACACTGAAGCTTTCTTT
TRBV7-6	TRBD1	many	TRBJ2-7	CASSGMGTANSYEQYF	TGTGCCAGCAGCGGAATGGGGACAGCTAACTCCTACGAGCAGTACTTC
TRBV4-2	.	many	TRBJ1-5	CASSQGEQPQHF	TGTGCCAGCAGCCAGGGTGAACAGCCCCAGCATTTT
TRBV2	.	.	TRBJ2-7	CASSEEGTTNVADEQYF	TGTGCCAGCAGTGAAGAAGGGACAACTAACGTGGCAGACGAGCAGTACTTC
TRBV10-3	.	.	TRBJ2-2	CASSRPGGETGELFF	TGTGCCAGCAGCCGACCCGGCGGGGAGACCGGGGAGCTGTTTTTT
TRBV19	.	.	TRBJ2-5	CASSDVGAQETQYF	TGTGCCAGTAGTGATGTCGGCGCGCAAGAGACCCAGTACTTC
TRBV20-1	.	few	TRBJ1-5	CSASRIQGNQPQHF	TGCAGTGCTAGTCGGATTCAGGGCAATCAGCCCCAGCATTTT